The 22 T cell receptor beta chains below all came from one sample that was sequenced in a study of shared clonotypes between healthy human individuals. Clones were sequenced by immunoSEQ multiplex PCR, and TCRdb holds only the in-frame ones, with some missing. Among fewer than 3 million clones listed, just under 95% were seen once. Sequencing used naive CD4+ T cells from PBMCs. Subset specified: CD45RA+ positively selected. The origin of the receptors is a man aged 18 to 29 in good health. Some clones in this sample may be carry-over from other donors' samples.

V is TRBV9 and J is TRBJ2-7; D not certain. Looked up from germline, CDR1 is SGDLS and CDR2 is YYNGEE. The length of the CDR3 is 16 residues. Trimming stripped 3 bases from V and 1 base from J, with 17 bases between. The CDR3: CASSGGSTVHSYEQYF. The CDR3 DNA follows: TGTGCCAGCAGCGGGGGTTCGACGGTCCATTCCTACGAGCAGTACTTC.

The chain combines TRBV7-2 with TRBJ2-7, with D tentatively TRBD1 (6 bases). The CDR3 extends over 14 amino acids. V lost 5 bases to trimming and J lost 2 bases, with 13 bases between them. Looked up from germline, CDR1 is SGHTA and CDR2 is FQGNSA. The CDR3 protein is CASSPNPGAYEQYF. CDR3 DNA: TGTGCCAGCAGCCCCAACCCAGGGGCCTACGAGCAGTACTTC. Combining the CDR3 with reference TRBV7-2 and TRBJ2-7 gives the whole variable domain GAGVSQSPSNKVTEKGKDVELRCDPISGHTALYWYRQSLGQGLEFLIYFQGNSAPDKSGLPSDRFSAERTGGSVSTLTIQRTQQEDSAVYLCASSPNPGAYEQYFGPGTRLTVT.

The count of this clone is one. The chain couples TRBV18 to TRBJ2-5; TRBD1 is a possible D gene (5 bases). Trimming stripped 5 bases from V and 6 bases from J, with 16 bases between. The CDR3 is 14 amino acids. Germline CDR1 reads KGHSH; CDR2 reads LQKENI. CDR3 protein: CASSTMQGGKTQYF. The CDR3 region has the DNA TGTGCCAGCTCAACCATGCAGGGTGGAAAGACCCAGTACTTC. Variable domain in full (rest from reference TRBV18 and TRBJ2-5): NAGVMQNPRHLVRRRGQEARLRCSPMKGHSHVYWYRQLPEEGLKFMVYLQKENIIDESGMPKERFSAEFPKEGPSILRIQQVVRGDSAAYFCASSTMQGGKTQYFGPGTRLLVL.

This clone turned up a few times. Within the sample, other DNA sequences also encode this same CDR3. The chain joins TRBV7-9 to TRBJ1-5; no reliable D call. V lost 1 base and J 5 bases, leaving 6 bases between the germline ends. Germline CDR1 and CDR2: SEHNR and FQNEAQ (reference sequence). The CDR3 sequence is 13 residues long. The CDR3 loop is CASSLGLYQPQHF. The CDR3 region has the DNA TGTGCCAGCAGCTTAGGTCTCTATCAGCCCCAGCATTTT.

V is TRBV5-4 and J is TRBJ2-2; D might be TRBD1 or TRBD2, each matching 6 bases. V shed 4 bases and J shed 4 bases, with 20 bases lying between them. The germline CDR1 and CDR2 sequences are SGHNT and YYREEE (reference sequence). The CDR3 runs 17 residues. The CDR3 region is CASSPAEGVRGTGELFF. In DNA, the CDR3 is TGTGCCAGCAGCCCCGCTGAGGGGGTGCGGGGCACCGGGGAGCTGTTTTTT.

The chain uses TRBV19 and TRBJ2-1, with 8 bases lining up with TRBD2. The length of the CDR3 is 19 residues. CDR1 is LNHDA and CDR2 is SQIVND in the germline V gene (reference sequence). J was trimmed by 8 bases and V by 0 bases; bases with no gene match: 18. The CDR3 sequence is CASSIDVRASGPNSDEQFF. The DNA for the CDR3 is TGTGCCAGTAGTATAGATGTTAGGGCTAGCGGGCCCAACTCGGATGAGCAGTTCTTC.

This chain uses TRBV7-2 with TRBJ2-1, with TRBD1 identical over 9 bases. V lost 5 bases and J lost 12; bases outside the gene matches: 11. The CDR3 consists of 14 residues. The germline V gene encodes CDR1 SGHTA and CDR2 FQGNSA. CDR3 bases: TGTGCCAGCAGCGCCGGGGACAGGGAAGTTGTGCAGTTCTTC. The encoded protein is CASSAGDREVVQFF.

The chain recombines TRBV5-1 with TRBJ2-2, with 7 bases that match TRBD2. The V segment lost 1 base and the J segment 0 bases; nucleotides outside the gene matches: 3. Per the germline V gene, CDR1 is SGHRS and CDR2 is YFSETQ. There are 16 residues in the CDR3. The CDR3 DNA follows: TGCGCCAGCAGCTTGTACAGCGGGGCGAACACCGGGGAGCTGTTTTTT. The encoded protein is CASSLYSGANTGELFF.

The chain employs TRBV28 and TRBJ1-1; 7 bases are shared with TRBD1. The CDR3 covers 17 residues. Looked up from germline, CDR1 is MDHEN and CDR2 is SYDVKM. Trimming cost V 2 bases and J 2 bases; bases outside gene matches: 11. CDR3 in DNA: TGTGCCAGCAGTTTAATCCTCCCCGGGACAGTAAACACTGAAGCTTTCTTT. This codes for CASSLILPGTVNTEAFF.

The V and J genes are TRBV27 and TRBJ1-3; D is unresolved. CDR3 length equals 15 residues. The germline CDR1 and CDR2 sequences are MNHEY and SMNVEV (reference sequence). V lost 8 bases and J lost 6, with 20 bases in between. The CDR3 DNA reads TGTGCCAGCTCCCCCACGCCAGGTGTCGAAAACACCATATATTTT. Its protein product is CASSPTPGVENTIYF.

V usage is TRBV30 and J usage is TRBJ1-1; D not certain. Per germline, CDR1 GTSNPN and CDR2 SVGIG (reference sequence). The CDR3 has 14 amino acids. Deletions cut 0 bases from V and 11 bases from J, with 19 bases between. CDR3 in DNA: TGTGCCTGGAGTGTAATAGGACCTCGGCAGGAGGCTTTCTTT. Protein: CAWSVIGPRQEAFF.

This clone showed up just a few times. V and J are TRBV14 and TRBJ2-7; 8 nucleotides align to TRBD2. CDR3 length: 14 residues. V lost 7 bases to trimming and J lost 2 bases; unmatched junction nucleotides: 7. Looked up from germline, CDR1 is SGHDN and CDR2 is FVKESK. In nucleotides, the CDR3 is TGTGCCAGCACCTCCGGGCGGGGGGCCTACGAGCAGTACTTC. Residues: CASTSGRGAYEQYF.

With regard to this clone: This CDR3 is also generated by other DNA sequences in the sample. The chain links TRBV7-9 to TRBJ1-1, with 9 positions matching TRBD1. The CDR3 totals 14 residues. Trimming cost V 5 bases and J 4 bases; bases outside gene matches: 5. From germline, CDR1 is SEHNR and CDR2 FQNEAQ (reference sequence). The DNA for the CDR3 is TGTGCCAGCAGCCGACAGGGGGGGGGCACTGAAGCTTTCTTT. Translated: CASSRQGGGTEAFF.

The chain has TRBV7-3 and TRBJ2-1; D gene unclear. Germline CDR1 reads SGHTA; CDR2 reads FQGTGA. Trimming cost V 1 base and J 6 bases, with 16 bases left between them. The CDR3 has 16 amino acids. The CDR3 nucleotides are TGTGCCAGCAGCTTAAATCAGGCATCGGGTTTCAATGAGCAGTTCTTC. Its protein product is CASSLNQASGFNEQFF.

The CDR3 spells CASSQDRGNIQYF. CDR3 sequence (DNA): TGCGCCAGCAGCCAAGACAGAGGAAACATTCAGTACTTC. The chain recombines TRBV4-3 with TRBJ2-4; D not certain. The CDR3 is 13 residues long. V lost 0 bases, J lost 6 bases, and 6 bases lay in between. In germline, CDR1 is LGHNA, CDR2 YSLEER.

This chain connects TRBV19 to TRBJ1-2, with D unresolved. Between the trimmed V and J ends, which lost 10 bases and 2 bases, there was a span of 17 bases. There are 14 residues in the CDR3. Germline V CDR1 and CDR2: LNHDA, SQIVND (reference sequence). CDR3 nucleotides: TGTGCCACCAACGGCAGGAATGGCAACTATGGCTACACCTTC. This codes for CATNGRNGNYGYTF.

The chain carries TRBV18 and TRBJ2-5; tentative D call: TRBD1 (6 bases). The germline V and J ends were trimmed by 4 bases and 1 base, with 13 bases remaining between them. The V gene's germline CDR1 is KGHSH and CDR2 LQKENI. The CDR3 is 15 amino acids. As DNA, the CDR3 is TGTGCCAGCTCACGGTCGACAGGCGGCCAAGAGACCCAGTACTTC. Translated, it gives CASSRSTGGQETQYF.

J is TRBJ2-1 and V is TRBV29-1; either TRBD1 or TRBD2 may supply D (6 bases each). V was clipped by 4 bases and J by 9 bases, with 13 bases between them. CDR3 size: 12 residues. Germline CDR1 reads SQVTM; CDR2 reads ANQGSEA. CDR3 amino acids: CSVGIQGGEQFF. The CDR3 coding sequence is TGCAGCGTTGGTATACAGGGAGGTGAGCAGTTCTTC.

The V gene is TRBV7-3, the J gene TRBJ2-7, with 7 bases lining up with TRBD1. CDR3 size: 16 residues. V shed 2 bases, J shed 0 bases, and the junction held 7 bases outside the gene matches. Germline V gene lookup returns CDR1 SGHTA and CDR2 FQGTGA. As DNA, the CDR3 is TGTGCCAGCAGCTTATTAGACAGGGAGTCCTCCTACGAGCAGTACTTC. This sequence encodes CASSLLDRESSYEQYF.

Concerning this clone: Other DNA sequences in the same sample also yield this CDR3. The V call is TRBV7-9, the J call TRBJ2-2; D gene uncertain. This CDR3 region has 15 residues. V lost 1 base to trimming and J lost 0 bases, with 6 bases between them. CDR1 and CDR2 from the germline V gene are SEHNR and FQNEAQ (reference sequence). CDR3 sequence: CASSLGRANTGELFF. DNA for the CDR3: TGTGCCAGCAGCTTAGGACGAGCGAACACCGGGGAGCTGTTTTTT. The complete variable domain, with remaining parts taken from reference TRBV7-9 and TRBJ2-2, reads DTGVSQNPRHKITKRGQNVTFRCDPISEHNRLYWYRQTLGQGPEFLTYFQNEAQLEKSRLLSDRFSAERPKGSFSTLEIQRTEQGDSAMYLCASSLGRANTGELFFGEGSRLTVL.

A word on this clone: This specimen includes other DNA sequences encoding the same CDR3. V is TRBV2 and J is TRBJ1-5; 7 positions match TRBD1. CDR1 is SNHLY and CDR2 is FYNNEI in the germline V gene. With V trimmed by 4 bases and J by 3 bases, 3 bases remained unmatched. The length of the CDR3 is 14 residues. The CDR3 here is CASSGQGANQPQHF. The CDR3 DNA sequence: TGTGCCAGCAGTGGACAGGGTGCCAATCAGCCCCAGCATTTT.

The rearrangement links TRBV12-2 to TRBJ2-1; the table's D call, TRBD2, has no DNA check behind it. TRBV12-2 is flagged as a pseudogene. The CDR3 contains 10 residues. CDR3 sequence reads: CVGSYNEQFF. As DNA, the CDR3 is TGTGTCGGTTCCTACAATGAGCAGTTCTTC.